The rows below give T cell receptor beta chains drawn from one sample of a study of PD-1 blockade in classical Hodgkin lymphoma. Clones were sequenced by immunoSEQ multiplex PCR, and TCRdb holds only the in-frame ones, with some missing. The sample yields about 46,000 clones, around 76% seen once. The sequences come from peripheral blood mononuclear cells (PBMCs), collected before the fourth cycle of nivolumab. Source of these receptors: a human donor with classical Hodgkin lymphoma. Both conserved end residues are part of each CDR3. The D gene is left open where the match is weak. Size values are once, few and many counts, or a class for expanded clones, and some rows have none.

v_gene,abundance,j_gene,len,d_gene,CDR3aa,CDR3nt
TRBV19,.,TRBJ1-5,16,.,CASSISGGFSNQPQHF,TGTGCCAGTAGTATATCGGGAGGGTTTAGCAATCAGCCCCAGCATTTT
TRBV25-1,.,TRBJ2-7,13,.,CASAGDADYEQYF,TGTGCCAGTGCCGGGGACGCCGACTACGAGCAGTACTTC
TRBV11-3,.,TRBJ1-2,14,TRBD1,CASSWGDRNYGYTF,TGTGCCAGCAGCTGGGGGGACAGAAACTATGGCTACACCTTC
TRBV5-4,.,TRBJ1-2,14,TRBD1,CASSSQTGEYGYTF,TGTGCCAGCAGCTCTCAGACAGGGGAATATGGCTACACCTTC
TRBV6-5,.,TRBJ1-1,13,.,CASSYGGGTEAFF,TGTGCCAGCAGTTATGGGGGCGGAACTGAAGCTTTCTTT
TRBV7-9,medium-sized,TRBJ1-2,14,.,CASSYTAGSAGYTF,TGTGCCAGCAGTTATACAGCGGGCTCGGCTGGCTACACCTTC
TRBV7-2,once,TRBJ1-3,14,.,CASSFDLSGNTIYF,TGTGCCAGCAGCTTTGATCTGTCTGGAAACACCATATATTTT
TRBV7-6,.,TRBJ2-1,13,TRBD2,CASSLGAGTEQFF,TGTGCCAGCAGCTTAGGAGCGGGGACTGAGCAGTTCTTC
TRBV12-1,.,TRBJ2-1,12,.,CASSLPPYEQFF,TGTGCCAGCAGCCTTCCTCCTTATGAGCAGTTCTTC
TRBV2,.,TRBJ2-3,16,.,CASTITGGTPTDTQYF,TGTGCCAGCACTATCACTGGCGGGACCCCGACAGATACGCAGTATTTT
TRBV4-1,few,TRBJ1-2,13,.,CASSPRRRYGYTF,TGCGCCAGCAGCCCCAGGAGGCGCTATGGCTACACCTTC
TRBV6-6,once,TRBJ1-2,15,.,CASNPASRADGGYTF,TGTGCCAGCAACCCGGCCAGCAGGGCCGACGGGGGCTACACCTTC
TRBV13,.,TRBJ2-2,21,.,CASSLMSKGGWPSGNTGELFF,TGTGCCAGCAGCTTAATGTCGAAGGGAGGATGGCCTTCTGGGAACACCGGGGAGCTGTTTTTT
TRBV7-9,.,TRBJ1-2,15,.,CASSLIRQSLSWYTF,TGTGCCAGCAGCTTAATCAGACAGAGCCTTAGTTGGTACACCTTC
TRBV9,few,TRBJ2-2,16,TRBD1,CASSDPAGTDDGELFF,TGTGCCAGCAGCGACCCTGCCGGGACAGACGACGGGGAGCTGTTTTTT
TRBV6-5,.,TRBJ1-2,13,.,CASSYWGNYGYTF,TGTGCCAGCAGTTACTGGGGTAACTATGGCTACACCTTC
TRBV27,.,TRBJ2-4,18,.,CASSLSSPSRLAKNIQYF,TGTGCCAGCAGTTTATCTAGCCCCTCGAGGCTAGCCAAAAACATTCAGTACTTC
TRBV4-3,.,TRBJ2-7,16,TRBD2,CASSHGWTSEPYEQYF,TGCGCCAGCAGCCACGGATGGACTAGCGAGCCCTACGAGCAGTACTTC
TRBV30,few,TRBJ1-5,15,.,CAWNTRGLFNQPQHF,TGTGCCTGGAACACTAGGGGCCTCTTCAATCAGCCCCAGCATTTT
TRBV2,.,TRBJ1-3,15,.,CASSAGGTSGNTIYF,TGTGCCAGCAGTGCTGGAGGAACCTCTGGAAACACCATATATTTT
TRBV5-4,.,TRBJ2-7,15,TRBD1,CASSFRQGRTYEQYF,TGTGCCAGCAGCTTCCGACAGGGGCGAACCTACGAGCAGTACTTC
TRBV28,.,TRBJ2-7,14,TRBD2,CASHGLADSYEQYF,TGTGCCAGCCACGGACTAGCGGACTCCTACGAGCAGTACTTC
TRBV11-1,few,TRBJ1-5,15,TRBD1,CASSSTGAGNQPQHF,TGTGCCAGCAGCTCCACAGGGGCTGGAAATCAGCCCCAGCATTTT
TRBV28,.,TRBJ1-1,15,.,CASSTNRLPGTEAFF,TGTGCCAGCAGTACAAACAGGCTCCCCGGAACTGAAGCTTTCTTT
TRBV10-3,.,TRBJ2-7,15,TRBD2,CAISVSAGVLGEQYF,TGTGCCATCAGTGTAAGCGCGGGAGTCTTGGGCGAGCAGTACTTC
TRBV5-1,.,TRBJ2-3,14,.,CASSLGTGRDTQYF,TGCGCCAGCAGCTTGGGCACAGGCAGAGATACGCAGTATTTT
TRBV19,medium-sized,TRBJ2-7,15,TRBD1,CASSRGQGFSYEQYF,TGTGCCAGTAGCCGGGGACAGGGCTTCTCCTACGAGCAGTACTTC
TRBV6-1,.,TRBJ1-2,15,TRBD1,CASSAGQGANYGYTF,TGTGCCAGCAGTGCGGGACAGGGGGCAAACTATGGCTACACCTTC
TRBV20-1,.,TRBJ1-2,11,.,CSAIGAYGYTF,TGCAGTGCCATTGGGGCCTATGGCTACACCTTC
TRBV6-1,.,TRBJ2-1,15,.,CASSAFPGDHNEQFF,TGTGCCAGCAGTGCTTTCCCCGGGGACCACAATGAGCAGTTCTTC
TRBV11-2,.,TRBJ2-5,17,.,CASSLGRWGRAVETQYF,TGTGCCAGCAGCTTAGGTCGGTGGGGCCGAGCGGTAGAGACCCAGTACTTC
TRBV28,.,TRBJ2-1,11,.,CASRHEVEQFF,TGTGCCAGCAGACACGAGGTTGAGCAGTTCTTC
TRBV9,.,TRBJ2-1,16,TRBD2,CASSGLGTSGYNEQFF,TGTGCCAGCAGCGGACTAGGGACTAGCGGGTACAATGAGCAGTTCTTC
TRBV28,.,TRBJ2-1,13,TRBD2,CASSRTSGRAQFF,TGTGCCAGCAGCCGGACTAGCGGGAGGGCGCAGTTCTTC
TRBV7-8,.,TRBJ1-1,12,.,CASSTGVAEAFF,TGTGCCAGCAGCACCGGGGTTGCTGAAGCTTTCTTT
TRBV6-6,.,TRBJ1-4,16,.,CASSYVGWGTIEKLFF,TGTGCCAGCAGTTACGTGGGGTGGGGTACAATTGAAAAACTGTTTTTT
TRBV28,.,TRBJ1-2,14,.,CASSLSGQFYGYTF,TGTGCCAGCAGTTTATCGGGCCAGTTCTATGGCTACACCTTC
TRBV11-2,.,TRBJ2-1,17,.,CASSLDAGIRFYNEQFF,TGTGCCAGCAGCTTAGATGCAGGGATCCGCTTCTACAATGAGCAGTTCTTC
TRBV18,once,TRBJ2-2,15,.,CASSPEQSNTGELFF,TGTGCCAGCTCACCAGAACAGTCGAACACCGGGGAGCTGTTTTTT
TRBV4-2,.,TRBJ2-6,16,.,CASSQQQGVGANVLTF,TGTGCCAGCAGCCAACAGCAGGGAGTTGGGGCCAACGTCCTGACTTTC
TRBV29-1,.,TRBJ2-3,13,.,CSAWAGATDTQYF,TGCAGCGCTTGGGCAGGGGCGACAGATACGCAGTATTTT
TRBV4-3,.,TRBJ2-7,17,TRBD2,CASSQDASGTTSYEQYF,TGCGCCAGCAGCCAAGATGCTAGCGGGACTACTTCCTACGAGCAGTACTTC
TRBV2,.,TRBJ1-5,14,.,CASSGGLRNQPQHF,TGTGCCAGCAGTGGGGGTCTCCGGAATCAGCCCCAGCATTTT
TRBV7-3,once,TRBJ2-3,15,.,CASSLDGQSTDTQYF,TGTGCCAGCAGCTTAGACGGTCAGAGCACAGATACGCAGTATTTT
TRBV12-5,once,TRBJ1-1,9,.,CASGLLAFF,TGTGCTAGTGGTTTGCTGGCTTTCTTT
TRBV6-5,.,TRBJ2-5,15,.,CASSYSMLVLETQYF,TGTGCCAGCAGTTACTCGATGTTGGTTTTGGAGACCCAGTACTTC
TRBV10-2,.,TRBJ1-3,15,.,CASRSGQGSGNTIYF,TGCGCCAGCAGATCCGGCCAGGGTTCTGGAAACACCATATATTTT
TRBV5-1,once,TRBJ2-3,15,.,CASSLWDPSTDTQYF,TGCGCCAGCAGCTTGTGGGACCCGAGCACAGATACGCAGTATTTT
TRBV5-1,few,TRBJ2-3,16,TRBD2,CASSPLAGGPGDTQYF,TGCGCCAGCAGCCCATTAGCGGGAGGGCCGGGGGATACGCAGTATTTT
TRBV5-4,.,TRBJ1-4,15,.,CASSWNPTRAEKLFF,TGTGCCAGCAGCTGGAATCCAACCAGGGCTGAAAAACTGTTTTTT